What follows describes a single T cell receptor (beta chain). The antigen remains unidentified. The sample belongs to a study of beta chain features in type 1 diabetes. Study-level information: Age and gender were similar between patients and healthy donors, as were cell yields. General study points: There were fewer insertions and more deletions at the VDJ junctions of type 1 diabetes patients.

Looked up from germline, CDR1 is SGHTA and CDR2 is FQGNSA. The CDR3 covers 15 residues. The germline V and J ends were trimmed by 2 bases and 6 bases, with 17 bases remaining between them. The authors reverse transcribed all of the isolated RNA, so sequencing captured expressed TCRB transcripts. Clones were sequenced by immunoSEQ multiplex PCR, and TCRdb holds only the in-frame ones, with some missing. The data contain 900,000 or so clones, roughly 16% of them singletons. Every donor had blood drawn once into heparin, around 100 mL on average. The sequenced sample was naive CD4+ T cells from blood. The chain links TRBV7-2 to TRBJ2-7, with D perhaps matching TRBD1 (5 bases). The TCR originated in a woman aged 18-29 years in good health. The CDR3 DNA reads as TGTGCCAGCAGCTTAAGGGGCAGCCCTCTCGGCGAGCAGTACTTC. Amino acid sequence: CASSLRGSPLGEQYF. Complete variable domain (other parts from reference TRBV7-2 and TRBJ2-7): GAGVSQSPSNKVTEKGKDVELRCDPISGHTALYWYRQSLGQGLEFLIYFQGNSAPDKSGLPSDRFSAERTGGSVSTLTIQRTQQEDSAVYLCASSLRGSPLGEQYFGPGTRLTVT.